Listed here are 14 T cell receptor beta chains from one sample, sequenced in a study of OX40 agonist ivuxolimab in advanced cancers. The repertoire was sequenced with immunoSEQ multiplex PCR; TCRdb's copy has only in-frame clones and lacks some. In the table there are 70,000 to 75,000 clones, about 85% of which are singletons. The material was CD4+ or CD8+ T cells sorted from blood, obtained in a trial of the OX40 agonist ivuxolimab. The receptors originated from an adult with an advanced solid tumor such as melanoma, head and neck, liver or kidney cancer.

The chain employs TRBV7-9 and TRBJ2-5; D gene ambiguous. Germline lookup yields CDR1 SEHNR and CDR2 FQNEAQ (reference sequence). The ends were cut back, 6 bases at V and 4 bases at J, with 9 bases in the middle. The CDR3 has 12 residues. The CDR3, as DNA: TGTGCCAGCAGTCACCCTGCAGAGACCCAGTACTTC. Translating gives CASSHPAETQYF. The whole variable domain, filled in from reference TRBV7-9 and TRBJ2-5, reads DTGVSQNPRHKITKRGQNVTFRCDPISEHNRLYWYRQTLGQGPEFLTYFQNEAQLEKSRLLSDRFSAERPKGSFSTLEIQRTEQGDSAMYLCASSHPAETQYFGPGTRLLVL.

This clone was recorded only once. The V gene is TRBV19, the J gene TRBJ1-3; TRBD1 matches 7 bases. V dropped 6 bases and J dropped 0; count of bases not matched to a gene: 5. CDR3 length: 15 residues. Per the germline V gene, CDR1 is LNHDA and CDR2 is SQIVND (reference sequence). CDR3 protein: CASSTGQASGNTIYF. The CDR3, as DNA: TGTGCCAGTAGCACCGGACAGGCCTCTGGAAACACCATATATTTT.

Concerning this clone itself: An end of the junction differs from the germline gene, which may be a read error. V is TRBV29-1 and J is TRBJ2-7; TRBD1 matches 7 bases. CDR1 is SQVTM and CDR2 is ANQGSEA in the germline V gene. CDR3 length equals 17 residues. DNA of the CDR3: TGCAGCGTAAGCCGGGACAGCACCTTTTCTACGAGCAGGGACCAGGACTTC. As protein: CSVSRDSTFSTSRDQDF.

This clone came up once. This chain joins TRBV28 and TRBJ2-7, with 8 bases fitting TRBD1. CDR1 MDHEN and CDR2 SYDVKM come from the germline V gene. The length of the CDR3 is 14 residues. J lost 6 bases, V lost 7 bases, and 11 bases had no gene match. The CDR3 sequence is CASTPGDRFIEQYF. CDR3 nucleotide sequence: TGTGCCAGCACCCCAGGGGACAGGTTCATCGAGCAGTACTTC.

This clone was counted only a few times. The rearrangement links TRBV19 to TRBJ2-7; 14 positions agree with TRBD2. CDR1 LNHDA and CDR2 SQIVND come from the germline V gene (reference sequence). Trimming took 5 bases from V and 6 from J; bases not matched to a gene: 9. This CDR3 comprises 16 residues. CDR3: CASSPLTSGRAREQYF. CDR3 nucleotides: TGTGCCAGTAGTCCCCTGACTAGCGGGAGGGCCCGCGAGCAGTACTTC.

This sequence joins TRBV9 and TRBJ2-3, with 7 positions matching TRBD2. The CDR3 loop spans 19 amino acids. J lost 6 bases, V lost 3 bases, and 22 bases had no gene match. Per the germline V gene, CDR1 is SGDLS and CDR2 is YYNGEE. The CDR3, as DNA: TGTGCCAGCAGCGCACCGGGCCCCGGGCTGAGGGAGGGCCGGGATACGCAGTATTTT. This translates into CASSAPGPGLREGRDTQYF.

V and J are TRBV7-2 and TRBJ2-7; 9 bases align to TRBD1. CDR1 is SGHTA, CDR2 FQGNSA, per germline. V shed 5 bases and J 0 bases; nucleotides not matched to a gene: 5. This CDR3 spans 15 amino acids. The CDR3 sequence is CASSLQGATSYEQYF. The DNA for the CDR3 is TGTGCCAGCAGCCTACAGGGGGCGACCTCCTACGAGCAGTACTTC. Combining the CDR3 with reference TRBV7-2 and TRBJ2-7 gives the whole variable domain GAGVSQSPSNKVTEKGKDVELRCDPISGHTALYWYRQSLGQGLEFLIYFQGNSAPDKSGLPSDRFSAERTGGSVSTLTIQRTQQEDSAVYLCASSLQGATSYEQYFGPGTRLTVT.

This sequence joins TRBV5-1 and TRBJ2-3; TRBD2 matches 9 bases. The V and J ends lost 0 bases and 8 bases, in that order; junction bases with no gene match: 4. The CDR3 extends over 14 amino acids. Per germline, CDR1 SGHRS and CDR2 YFSETQ. CDR3 sequence (DNA): TGCGCCAGCAGCTTGGTAGCGGGAGACCCTACGCAGTATTTT. Translating gives CASSLVAGDPTQYF.

The CDR3 DNA follows: TGCAGCGTTGACGCCGGGACTAGCGGCACAGATACGCAGTATTTT. Amino acid sequence: CSVDAGTSGTDTQYF. The chain uses TRBV29-1 and TRBJ2-3, with TRBD2 matching 10 bases. The CDR3 extends over 15 amino acids. Trimming removed 3 bases from V and 1 base from J; junction bases left unmatched: 4. CDR1 is SQVTM and CDR2 is ANQGSEA in the germline V gene.

The chain couples TRBV28 to TRBJ2-3, with 8 bases aligning to TRBD1. The CDR3 is made up of 16 amino acids. CDR1 and CDR2 from the germline V gene are MDHEN and SYDVKM. The trim removed 4 bases at V and 3 bases at J, leaving 9 bases unmatched. The CDR3 nucleotides read TGTGCCAGCAGTTCCCGACAGGGGCGGTTAACAGATACGCAGTATTTT. Translating it yields CASSSRQGRLTDTQYF.

The chain recombines TRBV7-2 with TRBJ2-2; a possible D gene is TRBD2 (5 bases). The CDR3 extends over 15 amino acids. Per germline, CDR1 SGHTA and CDR2 FQGNSA. V was cut by 5 bases and J by 1 base, with 11 bases left in between. This CDR3 reads CASSLGLLNTGELFF. CDR3 DNA: TGTGCCAGCAGCCTAGGACTGCTGAACACCGGGGAGCTGTTTTTT.

This rearrangement joins TRBV20-1 to TRBJ2-7; D not resolved. Germline CDR1 DFQATT, CDR2 SNEGSKA (reference sequence). The CDR3 sequence is 11 residues long. Between the trimmed V and J ends, which lost 3 bases and 0 bases, there was a span of 3 bases. The CDR3 DNA sequence: TGCAGTGCTAGTCCCTCCTACGAGCAGTACTTC. It yields the protein CSASPSYEQYF.

The gene calls are TRBV21-1 and TRBJ1-3; the D call in the table, TRBD1, was not verified against the DNA. TRBV21-1 is a pseudogene locus. The length of the CDR3 is 15 residues. The CDR3 bases are TGTGCCAGCAGCAAAGGGCACAGGGGAAAAAACACCATATATTTT. Protein: CASSKGHRGKNTIYF.

The V call is TRBV2, the J call TRBJ1-5; D is undetermined. There are 13 residues in the CDR3. V lost 3 bases and J lost 4, with 7 bases in between. The germline V gene encodes CDR1 SNHLY and CDR2 FYNNEI. The CDR3 reads CASSDPPNQPQHF. CDR3 nucleotide sequence: TGTGCCAGCAGTGACCCTCCTAATCAGCCCCAGCATTTT.